One and the same sample provided the 22 T cell receptor beta chains below, sequenced in a study of blood T cell repertoires in COVID-19. Profiling relied on immunoSEQ multiplex PCR, and the TCRdb table lists in-frame clones only, not all of them. The sample carries 350,000 to 450,000 clones, approximately 89% recorded once. The sample was PBMCs or T cells enriched from blood (not recorded which). Receptor source: a woman aged 25-40 years who had recovered from COVID-19.

This chain links TRBV19 with TRBJ2-1, with D hard to call. V lost 3 bases and J lost 4, with 7 bases in between. CDR1 and CDR2 from the germline V gene are LNHDA and SQIVND (reference sequence). The CDR3 extends over 13 amino acids. The CDR3, as DNA: TGTGCCAGTAGTATGACGGGTTACAATGAGCAGTTCTTC. Its protein is CASSMTGYNEQFF.

This chain's CDR3 is CASSLAGTQYQETQYF. The CDR3 DNA follows: TGTGCCAGCAGCTTGGCCGGGACACAATACCAAGAGACCCAGTACTTC. The J gene is TRBJ2-5, the V gene TRBV5-4; D is possibly TRBD1 (6 bases). Trimming left V 0 bases short and J 0 bases short, with 12 bases between. Germline CDR1 reads SGHNT; CDR2 reads YYREEE (reference sequence). The CDR3 is 16 amino acids.

The chain uses TRBV11-2 and TRBJ1-2, with a weak D call TRBD1 (5 bases). V was cut by 1 base and J by 8 bases, with 11 bases left in between. The CDR3 loop spans 13 amino acids. CDR1 SGHAT and CDR2 FQNNGV come from the germline V gene. The CDR3 loop is CASSLGTLRGYTF. CDR3 DNA: TGTGCCAGCAGCTTAGGGACATTGCGGGGCTACACCTTC.

This sequence joins TRBV2 and TRBJ2-7; possibly TRBD2 for D (5 bases). The CDR3 covers 12 residues. Looked up from germline, CDR1 is SNHLY and CDR2 is FYNNEI. V gave up 0 bases and J gave up 7 bases, with 7 bases separating them. The CDR3 DNA follows: TGTGCCAGCAGTGAAGCCTCGGGGGAGCAGTACTTC. The encoded protein is CASSEASGEQYF.

V is TRBV19 and J is TRBJ1-1, with a tentative D call TRBD1 (5 bases). V was cut by 6 bases and J by 0 bases, with 8 bases left in between. Germline V CDR1 and CDR2: LNHDA, SQIVND (reference sequence). The CDR3 covers 13 residues. The CDR3, as DNA: TGTGCCAGTAGCCCAGGGCTGAACACTGAAGCTTTCTTT. This codes for CASSPGLNTEAFF.

The chain is built from TRBV15 and TRBJ2-7, with TRBD2 as a possible D gene (5 bases). Trimming took 1 base from V and 0 from J, leaving 7 bases between them. Looked up from germline, CDR1 is LNHNV and CDR2 is YYDKDF (reference sequence). The CDR3 has 14 amino acids. CDR3 region: CATSRGGSSYEQYF. CDR3 nucleotides: TGTGCCACCAGCAGAGGAGGGAGCTCCTACGAGCAGTACTTC.

The J gene is TRBJ2-3, the V gene TRBV4-2; TRBD2 agrees at 8 bases. CDR3 size: 19 residues. V was clipped by 4 bases and J by 4 bases; unmatched bases: 19. In germline, CDR1 is LGHNA, CDR2 YNFKEQ. For the CDR3, the DNA is TGTGCCAGCAGCCCTAGACCAAGACTAGCGAGATATCCGGCAGATACGCAGTATTTT. Translating it yields CASSPRPRLARYPADTQYF.

The chain has TRBV19 and TRBJ1-1; perhaps TRBD1 as D (5 bases). CDR1 is LNHDA and CDR2 is SQIVND in the germline V gene (reference sequence). The CDR3 runs 13 residues. V lost 7 bases and J lost 7, with 16 bases in between. CDR3 nucleotides: TGTGCCAGTACCCCGGACACCTCTTTTGAAGCTTTCTTT. Its protein is CASTPDTSFEAFF.

This clone was observed a few times. The chain combines TRBV6-1 with TRBJ1-4; D call uncertain. CDR3 length equals 14 residues. CDR1 and CDR2 from the germline V gene are MNHNS and SASEGT. V lost 2 bases and J lost 4, with 8 bases in between. CDR3 in DNA: TGTGCCAGCAGTGAACTTACGGGTAATGAAAAACTGTTTTTT. Its protein product is CASSELTGNEKLFF.

The V gene is TRBV19, the J gene TRBJ2-5, with 9 bases fitting TRBD2. The CDR3 is made up of 16 amino acids. J lost 5 bases, V lost 4 bases, and 11 bases had no gene match. Germline CDR1 reads LNHDA; CDR2 reads SQIVND (reference sequence). The CDR3 sequence: CASSTYAGLAGETQYF. CDR3 DNA sequence: TGTGCCAGTAGTACGTACGCGGGACTAGCAGGGGAGACCCAGTACTTC.

The gene calls are TRBV3-1 (or the pseudogene TRBV3-2) and TRBJ1-4, with 8 bases identical to TRBD1. This CDR3 spans 13 amino acids. Per germline, CDR1 LGHDT and CDR2 YNNKEL (reference sequence). With V trimmed by 3 bases and J by 8 bases, 2 bases remained unmatched. DNA of the CDR3: TGTGCCAGCAGCCAGGGGACAGGCGAAAAACTGTTTTTT. Translated: CASSQGTGEKLFF.

The rearrangement joins TRBV27 to TRBJ1-1; maybe TRBD1 (6 bases). The CDR3 has 14 amino acids. Germline assignment: CDR1 MNHEY and CDR2 SMNVEV (reference sequence). Trimming took off 4 bases at V and 0 bases at J, with 9 bases between the two ends. DNA for the CDR3: TGTGCCAGCAGTTCTAACAGGGTGAACACTGAAGCTTTCTTT. Its protein product is CASSSNRVNTEAFF.

The chain couples TRBV10-3 to TRBJ1-2, with D possibly TRBD1 on 6 matching bases. Trimming removed 0 bases at V and 7 bases at J, with 9 bases between. The CDR3 extends over 13 amino acids. Germline V lookup: CDR1 ENHRY, CDR2 SYGVKD. Here the CDR3 DNA reads TGTGCCATCAGTGAGTCGGGCAGGGGTGGCTACACCTTC. As protein: CAISESGRGGYTF.

The chain links TRBV7-3 to TRBJ1-1; D unclear. This CDR3 has 13 amino acids. CDR1 and CDR2 from the germline V gene are SGHTA and FQGTGA. Trimming removed 2 bases at V and 5 bases at J, with 9 bases between. The CDR3 loop is CASSLEMRTEAFF. The CDR3 DNA reads as TGTGCCAGCAGCTTAGAAATGAGGACTGAAGCTTTCTTT.

With regard to this clone: The junction does not match germline at one end; this may be a read error. This rearrangement joins TRBV5-6 to TRBJ1-2; D perhaps matches TRBD1 (5 bases). Germline loops: CDR1 SGHDT, CDR2 YYEEEE. The length of the CDR3 is 13 residues. The CDR3: CASKLTRGGSPVF. CDR3 in DNA: TGTGCCAGCAAGCTTACACGGGGGGGTTCCCCCGTCTTC.

The chain joins TRBV5-1 to TRBJ2-2, with 7 positions matching TRBD2. Trimming at V came to 3 bases and at J to 0 bases, leaving 5 bases not matched to a gene. Per germline, CDR1 SGHRS and CDR2 YFSETQ. The CDR3 has 16 amino acids. The CDR3 region is CASSSASGPNTGELFF. As DNA, the CDR3 is TGCGCCAGCAGCTCCGCTAGCGGACCGAACACCGGGGAGCTGTTTTTT.

The chain has TRBV28 and TRBJ2-6; D is perhaps TRBD1 (6 bases). This CDR3 spans 13 amino acids. The V and J ends lost 8 bases and 8 bases respectively, with 13 bases between them. CDR1 MDHEN and CDR2 SYDVKM come from the germline V gene. The CDR3 nucleotides are TGTGCCAGCTTCAAAGGGGGTACCAACGTCCTGACTTTC. Encoded protein: CASFKGGTNVLTF. Full variable domain (rest looked up from reference TRBV28 and TRBJ2-6): DVKVTQSSRYLVKRTGEKVFLECVQDMDHENMFWYRQDPGLGLRLIYFSYDVKMKEKGDIPEGYSVSREKKERFSLILESASTNQTSMYLCASFKGGTNVLTFGAGSRLTVL.

This clone was detected only a few times. This chain uses TRBV6-1 with TRBJ1-5; D might be TRBD1 (5 bases). V was pared by 0 bases and J by 4 bases, with 13 bases between. This CDR3 region has 16 residues. CDR1 is MNHNS and CDR2 is SASEGT in the germline V gene. The CDR3: CASSEADGQGNQPQHF. The CDR3 DNA is TGTGCCAGCAGTGAAGCGGATGGACAAGGGAATCAGCCCCAGCATTTT.

The chain employs TRBV28 and TRBJ1-1; 7 bases agree with TRBD1. There are 15 residues in the CDR3. Germline V gives CDR1 MDHEN, CDR2 SYDVKM. V trimming: 6 bases; J trimming: 3 bases; junction bases outside the gene matches: 10. CDR3 residues: CASRSTDRLYTEAFF. Here the CDR3 DNA reads TGTGCCAGCAGGTCCACGGACAGGCTCTACACTGAAGCTTTCTTT.

The J gene is TRBJ1-3, the V gene TRBV2, with a tentative D call TRBD1 (6 bases). Germline CDR1 SNHLY, CDR2 FYNNEI. V was pared by 2 bases and J by 0 bases, with 14 bases between. CDR3 length: 17 amino acids. The CDR3 nucleotides are TGTGCCAGCAGTGAACAGGGGATTCTCAGCTCTGGAAACACCATATATTTT. As protein: CASSEQGILSSGNTIYF.

The chain combines TRBV2 with TRBJ2-4; weak D call: TRBD1 (5 bases). The V gene lost 6 bases and the J gene lost 0 bases, with 12 bases spanning the gap. The CDR3 is 15 residues long. CDR1 and CDR2 from the germline V gene are SNHLY and FYNNEI. DNA of the CDR3: TGTGCCAGCAGACCCGTCGACAGAGCCAAAAACATTCAGTACTTC. Amino acid sequence: CASRPVDRAKNIQYF.

The chain joins TRBV7-8 to TRBJ2-1; tentatively, D is TRBD2 (5 bases). Germline CDR1 is SGHVS and CDR2 is FQNEAQ. The CDR3 is 15 amino acids. Trimming removed 4 bases from V and 3 bases from J, with 13 bases in between. The CDR3 region is CASSSQTGSYNEQFF. CDR3 nucleotide sequence: TGTGCCAGCAGCTCCCAGACGGGAAGCTACAATGAGCAGTTCTTC.